This TCR beta chain was sequenced in a study of breast tumors, draining lymph nodes, adjacent tissues. Study results and caveats: Tumors had less TCR diversity than lymph nodes, more than nontumor tissue.

Axillary draining lymph nodes of breast cancer patients supplied the node samples. This CDR3 comprises 12 residues. Germline-derived CDR1 and CDR2 are SGHRS and YFSETQ. Trimming at V came to 7 bases and at J to 8 bases, leaving 5 bases not matched to a gene. This clonotype was recorded many times. The antigen remains undetermined. TCRdb reanalysed the multiplex PCR reads using MiXCR and keeps one entry per CDR3 protein. The sample consists of 200,000 to 250,000 distinct CDR3 sequences, about a third of them appearing once. This sequence was found in a female donor with breast cancer. Some clones in this sample may be carry-over from other donors' samples. The sample was axillary lymph node tissue. The genes are TRBV5-1 and TRBJ1-2, with 10 positions matching TRBD1. CDR3 sequence (DNA): TGCGCCAGCCGACAGGGGGCGTACGGCTACACCTTC. Protein product: CASRQGAYGYTF.